One T cell receptor beta chain is described in this entry. Its specificity is unknown. These data originate in a study of cytomegalovirus exposure and HLA in healthy donors. Whole-study context: Earlier sequencing of some 180 million T cells yielded 120 million or so unique TCR beta sequences.

Researchers ran the PCR with 60 Vbeta and 13 Jbeta primers. Clones were sequenced by immunoSEQ multiplex PCR, and TCRdb holds only the in-frame ones, with some missing. The sample yields roughly 160,000 clones, less than 90% seen once. Findings of the study overall: Per published reports, the classifier diagnosed cytomegalovirus status with high specificity and sensitivity. In a later analysis, at a false discovery rate of 0.05, fewer than 20,000 TCR beta sequences were associated with HLA alleles.

CDR1 MGHRA and CDR2 YSYEKL come from the germline V gene. The CDR3 is 12 amino acids. The ends were cut back, 3 bases at V and 13 bases at J, with 15 bases in the middle. The receptor was derived from a man younger than 40 in good health and CMV-seronegative. The source material was PBMCs. The rearrangement links TRBV4-1 to TRBJ1-2; D possibly corresponds to TRBD1 (5 bases). CDR3 residues: CASSHIPGISTF. For the CDR3, the DNA is TGCGCCAGCAGCCATATTCCAGGGATTTCCACCTTC.